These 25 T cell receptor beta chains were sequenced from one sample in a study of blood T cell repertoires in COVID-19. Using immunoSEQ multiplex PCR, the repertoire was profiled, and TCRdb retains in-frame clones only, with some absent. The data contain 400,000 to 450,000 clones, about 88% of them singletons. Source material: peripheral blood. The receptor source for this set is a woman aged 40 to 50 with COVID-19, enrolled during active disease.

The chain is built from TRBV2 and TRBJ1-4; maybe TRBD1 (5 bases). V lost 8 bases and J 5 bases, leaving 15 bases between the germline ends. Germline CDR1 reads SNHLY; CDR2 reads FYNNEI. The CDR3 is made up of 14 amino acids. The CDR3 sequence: CASQPGLLNEKLFF. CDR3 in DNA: TGTGCCAGCCAACCGGGACTCCTGAATGAAAAACTGTTTTTT.

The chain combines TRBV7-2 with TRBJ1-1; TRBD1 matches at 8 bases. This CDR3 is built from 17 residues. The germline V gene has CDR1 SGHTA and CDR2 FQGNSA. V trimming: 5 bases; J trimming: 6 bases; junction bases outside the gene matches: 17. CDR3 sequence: CASSGVTGARAGAEAFF. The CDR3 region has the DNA TGTGCCAGCAGCGGGGTGACAGGGGCCCGGGCGGGGGCTGAAGCTTTCTTT.

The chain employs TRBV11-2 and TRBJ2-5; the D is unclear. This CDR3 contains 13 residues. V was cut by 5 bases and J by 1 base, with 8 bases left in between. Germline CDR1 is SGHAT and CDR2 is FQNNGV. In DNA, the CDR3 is TGTGCCAGCAGCCCCCGGGTCCAAGAGACCCAGTACTTC. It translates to CASSPRVQETQYF.

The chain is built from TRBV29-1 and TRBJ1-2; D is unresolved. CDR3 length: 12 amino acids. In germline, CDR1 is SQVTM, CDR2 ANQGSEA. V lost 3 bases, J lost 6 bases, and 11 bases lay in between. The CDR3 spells CSVDWELNGYTF. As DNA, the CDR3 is TGCAGCGTTGACTGGGAGCTTAATGGCTACACCTTC.

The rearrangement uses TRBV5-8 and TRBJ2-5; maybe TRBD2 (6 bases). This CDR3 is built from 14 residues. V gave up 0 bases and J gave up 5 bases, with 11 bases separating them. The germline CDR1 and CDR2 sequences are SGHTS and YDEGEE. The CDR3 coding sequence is TGTGCCAGCAGCTTGGTTCAGGGACTGGAGACCCAGTACTTC. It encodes CASSLVQGLETQYF.

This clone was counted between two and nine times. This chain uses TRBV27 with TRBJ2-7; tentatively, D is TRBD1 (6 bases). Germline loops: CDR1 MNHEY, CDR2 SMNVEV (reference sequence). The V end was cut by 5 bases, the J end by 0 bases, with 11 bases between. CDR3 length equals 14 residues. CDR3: CASSPRQASYEQYF. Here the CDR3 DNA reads TGTGCCAGCAGTCCAAGACAGGCCTCCTACGAGCAGTACTTC.

CDR3 sequence: CAIGGYGYTF. CDR3 bases: TGTGCCATCGGGGGCTATGGCTACACCTTC. This rearrangement joins TRBV12-3 or TRBV12-4 to TRBJ1-2; D may be TRBD1 (5 bases). The CDR3 consists of 10 residues. V lost 10 bases and J lost 4, with 7 bases in between.

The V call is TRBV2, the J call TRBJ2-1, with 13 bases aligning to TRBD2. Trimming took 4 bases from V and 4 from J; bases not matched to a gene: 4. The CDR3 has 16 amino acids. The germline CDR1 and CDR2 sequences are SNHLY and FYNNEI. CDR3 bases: TGTGCCAGCAGTGTTCCGGGACTAGCGGGATACAATGAGCAGTTCTTC. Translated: CASSVPGLAGYNEQFF.

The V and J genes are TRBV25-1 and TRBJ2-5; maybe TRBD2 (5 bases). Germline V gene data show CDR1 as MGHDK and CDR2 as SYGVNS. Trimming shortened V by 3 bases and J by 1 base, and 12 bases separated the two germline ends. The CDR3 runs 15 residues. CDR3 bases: TGTGCCAGCAGTGATGTAGTGAGGGTCCAAGAGACCCAGTACTTC. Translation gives CASSDVVRVQETQYF.

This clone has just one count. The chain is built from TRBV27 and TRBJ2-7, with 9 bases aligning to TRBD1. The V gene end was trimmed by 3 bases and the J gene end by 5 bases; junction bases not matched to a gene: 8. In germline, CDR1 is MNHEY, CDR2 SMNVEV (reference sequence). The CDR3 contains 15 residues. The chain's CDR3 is CASSFSVDRGDEQYF. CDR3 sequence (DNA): TGTGCCAGCAGTTTCTCTGTGGACAGGGGCGACGAGCAGTACTTC.

CDR3 amino acids: CASSTGTATYNEQFF. The CDR3 bases are TGTGCCAGCAGCACTGGGACTGCCACCTACAATGAGCAGTTCTTC. J is TRBJ2-1 and V is TRBV5-4; D perhaps matches TRBD2 (6 bases). V lost 4 bases and J lost 2, with 13 bases in between. This CDR3 comprises 15 residues. Per germline, CDR1 SGHNT and CDR2 YYREEE (reference sequence).

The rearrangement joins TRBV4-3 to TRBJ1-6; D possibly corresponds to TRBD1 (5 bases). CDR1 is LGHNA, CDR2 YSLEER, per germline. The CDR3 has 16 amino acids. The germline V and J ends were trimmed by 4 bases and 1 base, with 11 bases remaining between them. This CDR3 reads CASSPEGLSYNSPLHF. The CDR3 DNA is TGCGCCAGCAGCCCAGAGGGGCTTTCCTATAATTCACCCCTCCACTTT.

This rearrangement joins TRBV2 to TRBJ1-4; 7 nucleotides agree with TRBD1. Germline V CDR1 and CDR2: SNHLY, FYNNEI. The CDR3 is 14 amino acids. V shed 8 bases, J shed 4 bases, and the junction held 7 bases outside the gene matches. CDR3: CASLEGQLNEKLFF. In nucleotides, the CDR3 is TGTGCCAGCCTGGAGGGACAGCTTAATGAAAAACTGTTTTTT.

CDR3 sequence reads: CASSLSGGGYNEQFF. DNA of the CDR3: TGTGCCAGCAGCTTGAGTGGAGGTGGCTACAATGAGCAGTTCTTC. The rearrangement links TRBV11-2 to TRBJ2-1; weak D call: TRBD2 (5 bases). Per germline, CDR1 SGHAT and CDR2 FQNNGV. The CDR3 has 15 residues. V lost 3 bases, J lost 3 bases, and 12 bases lay in between.

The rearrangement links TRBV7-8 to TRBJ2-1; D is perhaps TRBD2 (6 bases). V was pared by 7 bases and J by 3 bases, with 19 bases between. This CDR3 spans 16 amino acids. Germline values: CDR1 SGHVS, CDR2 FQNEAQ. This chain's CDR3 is CASTLGPVGGYNEQFF. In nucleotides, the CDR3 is TGTGCCAGCACCCTAGGGCCGGTGGGGGGCTACAATGAGCAGTTCTTC.

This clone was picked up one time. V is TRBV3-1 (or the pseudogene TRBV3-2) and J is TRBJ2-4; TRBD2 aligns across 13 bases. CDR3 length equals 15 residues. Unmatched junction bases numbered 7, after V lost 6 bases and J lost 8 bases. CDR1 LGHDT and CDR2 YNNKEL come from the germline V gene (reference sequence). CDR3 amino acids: CASSPGTSGNYIQYF. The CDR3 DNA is TGTGCCAGCAGTCCCGGGACTAGCGGGAATTACATTCAGTACTTC.

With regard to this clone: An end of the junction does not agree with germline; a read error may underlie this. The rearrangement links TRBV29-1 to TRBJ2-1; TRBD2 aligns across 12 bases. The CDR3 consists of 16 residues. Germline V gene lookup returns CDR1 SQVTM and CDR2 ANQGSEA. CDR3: CSVEAYGLAGNNKQFF. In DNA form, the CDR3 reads TGCAGCGTTGAGGCCTACGGACTAGCGGGAAACAATAAGCAGTTCTTC.

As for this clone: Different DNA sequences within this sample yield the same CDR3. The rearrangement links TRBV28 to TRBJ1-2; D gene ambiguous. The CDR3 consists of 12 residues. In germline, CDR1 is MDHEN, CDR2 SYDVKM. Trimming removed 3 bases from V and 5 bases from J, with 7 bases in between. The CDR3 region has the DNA TGTGCCAGCAGTTTGCGGGAATATGGCTACACCTTC. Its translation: CASSLREYGYTF.

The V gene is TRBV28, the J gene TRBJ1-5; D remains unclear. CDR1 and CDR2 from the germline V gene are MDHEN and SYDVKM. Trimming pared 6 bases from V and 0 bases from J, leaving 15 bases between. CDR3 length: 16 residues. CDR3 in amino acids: CASRSPDTYSNQPQHF. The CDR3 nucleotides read TGTGCCAGCAGGTCCCCTGACACTTATAGCAATCAGCCCCAGCATTTT.

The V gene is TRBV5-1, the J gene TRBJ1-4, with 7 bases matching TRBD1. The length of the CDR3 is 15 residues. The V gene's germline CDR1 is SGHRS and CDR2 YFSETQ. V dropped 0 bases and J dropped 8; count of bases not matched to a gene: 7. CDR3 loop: CASSLGQGFREKLFF. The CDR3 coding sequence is TGCGCCAGCAGCTTGGGACAGGGATTTAGAGAAAAACTGTTTTTT.

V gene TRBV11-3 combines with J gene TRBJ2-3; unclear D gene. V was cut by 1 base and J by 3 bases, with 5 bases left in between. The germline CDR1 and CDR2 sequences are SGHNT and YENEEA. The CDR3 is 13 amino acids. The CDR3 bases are TGTGCCAGCAGCTTAGCGGAGACAGATACGCAGTATTTT. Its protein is CASSLAETDTQYF.

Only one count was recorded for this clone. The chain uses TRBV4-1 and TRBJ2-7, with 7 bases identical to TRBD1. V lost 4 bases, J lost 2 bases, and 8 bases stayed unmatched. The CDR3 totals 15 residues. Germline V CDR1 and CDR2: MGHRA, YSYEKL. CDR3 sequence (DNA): TGCGCCAGCAGCCTTATACCGGGACAGACCTACGAGCAGTACTTC. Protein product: CASSLIPGQTYEQYF.

The CDR3 sequence: CASTQGASGQETQYF. The CDR3 nucleotides are TGTGCCAGCACTCAAGGGGCTAGCGGGCAAGAGACCCAGTACTTC. The V gene is TRBV28, the J gene TRBJ2-5; 8 positions agree with TRBD2. The CDR3 runs 15 residues. Germline V lookup: CDR1 MDHEN, CDR2 SYDVKM. V lost 7 bases and J lost 2; bases outside the gene matches: 9. The complete variable domain, with remaining parts taken from reference TRBV28 and TRBJ2-5, reads DVKVTQSSRYLVKRTGEKVFLECVQDMDHENMFWYRQDPGLGLRLIYFSYDVKMKEKGDIPEGYSVSREKKERFSLILESASTNQTSMYLCASTQGASGQETQYFGPGTRLLVL.

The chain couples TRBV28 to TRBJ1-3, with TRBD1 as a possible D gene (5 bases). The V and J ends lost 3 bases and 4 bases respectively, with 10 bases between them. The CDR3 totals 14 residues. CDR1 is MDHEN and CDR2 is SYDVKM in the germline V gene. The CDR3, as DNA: TGTGCCAGCAGTTTGGAGGGGACGGGAAACACCATATATTTT. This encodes CASSLEGTGNTIYF.

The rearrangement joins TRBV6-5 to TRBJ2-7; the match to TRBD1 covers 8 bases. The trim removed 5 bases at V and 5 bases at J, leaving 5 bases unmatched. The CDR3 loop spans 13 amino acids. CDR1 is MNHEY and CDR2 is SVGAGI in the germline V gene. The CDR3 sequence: CASSQDRVHEQYF. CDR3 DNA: TGTGCCAGCAGTCAGGACAGGGTCCACGAGCAGTACTTC.